These T cell receptor beta chains were read from a single sample in a study of blood T cell repertoires in COVID-19. This table comes from immunoSEQ multiplex PCR, and its TCRdb copy is limited to in-frame clones, with some not included. This sample has 200,000 to 300,000 clones, with 75% to 90% found just once. The sample comprised PBMCs or T cells enriched from blood (not recorded which). These receptors all come from a man in his fifties or sixties who had been exposed to COVID-19. Both conserved end residues are part of each CDR3. The order of the fields is D gene, J gene, CDR3 length, clone size, V gene, CDR3 DNA, CDR3 protein. The D gene is left open where the match is weak. Clone size, where shown, is once, few, many, or a class for clones that have expanded.

>.|TRBJ2-5|14|.|TRBV19
TGTGCCAGTATGGACGGTTCAGGGATAGAGACCCAGTACTTC
CASMDGSGIETQYF
>.|TRBJ2-2|15|few|TRBV2
TGTGCCAGCAGGGGGGACACTTCGAACACCGGGGAGCTGTTTTTT
CASRGDTSNTGELFF
>TRBD1|TRBJ2-5|14|.|TRBV19
TGTGCCAGTAGGGAGACAGGGGGCGTGAAGACCCAGTACTTC
CASRETGGVKTQYF
>.|TRBJ2-5|12|.|TRBV12-3/TRBV12-4
TGTGCCAGCAGTTTCTACCAAGAGACCCAGTACTTC
CASSFYQETQYF
>.|TRBJ1-4|13|.|TRBV28
TGTGCCAGTTCTTGGACAGCGAATGAAAAACTGTTTTTT
CASSWTANEKLFF
>.|TRBJ2-1|14|.|TRBV7-3
TGTGCCAGCAGCCCGCGGGGTTCCTACAATGAGCAGTTCTTC
CASSPRGSYNEQFF
>.|TRBJ2-2|16|.|TRBV5-5
TGTGCCAGCAGCTTGAGATTAGCGCTGAACACCGGGGAGCTGTTTTTT
CASSLRLALNTGELFF
>.|TRBJ2-2|14|few|TRBV2
TGTGCCAGCATCCCGGGAGAGAACACCGGGGAGCTGTTTTTT
CASIPGENTGELFF
>TRBD2|TRBJ2-3|15|.|TRBV5-4
TGTGCCAGCAGCTCTAGCGGGGCAAGCACAGATACGCAGTATTTT
CASSSSGASTDTQYF
>TRBD2|TRBJ2-3|18|.|TRBV11-2
TGTGCCAGCAGCTTAGATTGGATAGTAGCGGGAGCCGTAGATACGCAGTATTTT
CASSLDWIVAGAVDTQYF
>TRBD2|TRBJ2-1|16|.|TRBV7-2
TGTGCCAGCAGCGTAAAGTCTAGCGGGGGGTCCGATGAGCAGTTCTTC
CASSVKSSGGSDEQFF
>TRBD1|TRBJ2-7|14|.|TRBV5-1
TGCGCCAGCAGCAAAGTAACAGGGGTCTACGAGCAGTACTTC
CASSKVTGVYEQYF
>TRBD1|TRBJ1-1|16|.|TRBV6-1
TGTGCCAGCAGTGCCTATCGACAGGGCGGAGGAACTGAAGCTTTCTTT
CASSAYRQGGGTEAFF
>.|TRBJ2-5|15|.|TRBV6-2/TRBV6-3
TGTGCCAGCAGTTACTCGTCTAGAGGAGTAGAGACCCAGTACTTC
CASSYSSRGVETQYF
>TRBD1|TRBJ2-2|16|.|TRBV7-9
TGTGCCAGCAGTTATTATTGGGACAGAAGCACCGGGGAGCTGTTTTTT
CASSYYWDRSTGELFF
>TRBD2|TRBJ2-7|15|.|TRBV2
TGTGCCAGCAGTGCGGGGGGATCCCCCACCTACGAGCAGTACTTC
CASSAGGSPTYEQYF
>TRBD1|TRBJ1-4|15|.|TRBV28
TGTGCCAGCAGTTATTTCGGGACAGGGAGTGAAAAACTGTTTTTT
CASSYFGTGSEKLFF
>TRBD2|TRBJ2-7|17|.|TRBV27
TGTGCCAGCAGTCCAAGACTAGCGGCCAAACCAACGTACGAGCAGTACTTC
CASSPRLAAKPTYEQYF
>TRBD1|TRBJ1-2|16|.|TRBV5-4
TGTGCCAGCAGCTTGGCAAAGACAGGGGGCGCCGGTGGCTACACCTTC
CASSLAKTGGAGGYTF
>TRBD1|TRBJ1-1|16|.|TRBV28
TGTGCCAGCAGTTTAGGACAGGGGCTTATGAACACTGAAGCTTTCTTT
CASSLGQGLMNTEAFF
>.|TRBJ1-2|12|.|TRBV28
TGTGCCAGCAGTTTGCAGGGCTATGGCTACACCTTC
CASSLQGYGYTF
>.|TRBJ1-4|14|.|TRBV2
TGTGCCAGCAGTGAATATGGAGGTAATGAAAAACTGTTTTTT
CASSEYGGNEKLFF
>.|TRBJ2-7|14|.|TRBV11-2
TGTGCCAGCAGCTTTACGCGGGGTACCTACGAGCAGTACTTC
CASSFTRGTYEQYF
>.|TRBJ2-2|15|many|TRBV5-1
TGCGCCAGCAGCTTCTCGGGCGTAGCGACCGGGGAGCTGTTTTTT
CASSFSGVATGELFF
>TRBD2|TRBJ2-4|14|.|TRBV15
TGTGCCACCAGCAAAGTAGCGGGGGAAAACATTCAGTACTTC
CATSKVAGENIQYF
>.|TRBJ2-2|14|.|TRBV7-9
TGTGCCAGCATGAGGGTTCCTAACACCGGGGAGCTGTTTTTT
CASMRVPNTGELFF
>.|TRBJ1-1|15|.|TRBV18
TGTGCCAGCTCACAGGAGGGGAGGGGGAACACTGAAGCTTTCTTT
CASSQEGRGNTEAFF
>.|TRBJ2-7|15|.|TRBV2
TGTGCCAGCAGTGTCGAGGGGGGGCTATCCTACGAGCAGTACTTC
CASSVEGGLSYEQYF
>TRBD1|TRBJ1-6|16|.|TRBV5-4
TGTGCCAGCAGCTTGGGGGGGACAGTAAATAATTCACCCCTCCACTTT
CASSLGGTVNNSPLHF
>.|TRBJ1-1|14|.|TRBV3-1/TRBV3-2
TGTGCCAGCAGCCAATACAACGGGGAGACTGAAGCTTTCTTT
CASSQYNGETEAFF
>.|TRBJ1-1|12|.|TRBV30
TGTGCCTGGATCAGGGTATACACTGAAGCTTTCTTT
CAWIRVYTEAFF
>.|TRBJ1-2|15|.|TRBV19
TGTGCCAGTAGTACCAACCAACAGGTCGTCTGGGGCTACACCTTC
CASSTNQQVVWGYTF
>.|TRBJ1-1|13|once|TRBV11-2
TGTGCCAGCGGCTTGAGACAGTCCACTGAAGCTTTCTTT
CASGLRQSTEAFF
>TRBD1|TRBJ1-6|15|.|TRBV23-1
TGCGCCAGCAGCCTAGGACAGGAAGGTAATTCACCCCTCCACTTT
CASSLGQEGNSPLHF
>.|TRBJ1-1|14|once|TRBV28
TGTGCCAGCAGTCCCTTCAACATGAACACTGAAGCTTTCTTT
CASSPFNMNTEAFF
>TRBD1|TRBJ1-5|16|.|TRBV18
TGTGCCAGCTCACAAGGACAGGGAGGTAAGGGTCAGCCCCAGCATTTT
CASSQGQGGKGQPQHF
>.|TRBJ1-4|15|once|TRBV13
TGTGCCAGCAGCTTAAGGGTGATTGGGGGGGAAAAACTGTTTTTT
CASSLRVIGGEKLFF
>.|TRBJ2-3|15|few|TRBV25-1
TGTGCCAGCAGTGACCCTGGGGGGGCAGGCGATACGCAGTATTTT
CASSDPGGAGDTQYF
>TRBD1|TRBJ1-5|17|once|TRBV11-2
TGTGCCAGCAGCCACGGGACAGTGACTCTCAGCAATCAGCCCCAGCATTTT
CASSHGTVTLSNQPQHF
>.|TRBJ1-1|14|.|TRBV6-5
TGTGCCAGCAGGAGACACCTGGCGGGCACTGAAGCTTTCTTT
CASRRHLAGTEAFF
>.|TRBJ1-1|13|.|TRBV21-1
TGTGCCAGCAGCAAAGAGGGGATCACTGAAGCTTTCTTT
CASSKEGITEAFF
>TRBD1|TRBJ2-2|17|few|TRBV7-6
TGTGCCAGCAGCTTAACAGGGACAGGGGGGAACACCGGGGAGCTGTTTTTT
CASSLTGTGGNTGELFF
>.|TRBJ1-1|15|.|TRBV7-8
TGTGCCAGCAGCTCCCTTACAGGAGTGAACACTGAAGCTTTCTTT
CASSSLTGVNTEAFF
>TRBD1|TRBJ1-4|15|.|TRBV30
TGTGCCTGGAGGGCTTCCGGGACAGTGCCTAGAAAACTGTTTTTT
CAWRASGTVPRKLFF
>.|TRBJ1-5|12|.|TRBV18
TGTGCCAGCTCACACCGGGGACAGCCCCAGCATTTT
CASSHRGQPQHF
>.|TRBJ1-4|13|once|TRBV5-1
TGCGCCAGCAGCTTGGCCGCGAATGAAAAACTGTTTTTT
CASSLAANEKLFF